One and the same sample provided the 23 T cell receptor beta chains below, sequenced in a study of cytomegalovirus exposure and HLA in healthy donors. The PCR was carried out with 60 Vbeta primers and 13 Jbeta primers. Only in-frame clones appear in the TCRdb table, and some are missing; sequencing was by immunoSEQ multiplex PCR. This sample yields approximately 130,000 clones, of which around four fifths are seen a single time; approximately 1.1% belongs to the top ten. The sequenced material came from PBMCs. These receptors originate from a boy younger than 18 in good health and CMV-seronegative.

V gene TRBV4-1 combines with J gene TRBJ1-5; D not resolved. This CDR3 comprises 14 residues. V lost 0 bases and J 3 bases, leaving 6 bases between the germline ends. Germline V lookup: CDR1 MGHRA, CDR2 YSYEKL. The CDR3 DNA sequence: TGCGCCAGCAGCCAAGACAGGTTCAATCAGCCCCAGCATTTT. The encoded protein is CASSQDRFNQPQHF.

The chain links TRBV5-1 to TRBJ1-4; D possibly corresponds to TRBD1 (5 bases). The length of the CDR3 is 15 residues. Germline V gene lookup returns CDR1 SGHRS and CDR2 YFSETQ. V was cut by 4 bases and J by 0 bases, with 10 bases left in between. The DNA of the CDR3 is TGCGCCAGCAGCGGGGGGGATTCAACTAATGAAAAACTGTTTTTT. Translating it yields CASSGGDSTNEKLFF. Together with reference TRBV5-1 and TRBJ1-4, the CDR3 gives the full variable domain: KAGVTQTPRYLIKTRGQQVTLSCSPISGHRSVSWYQQTPGQGLQFLFEYFSETQRNKGNFPGRFSGRQFSNSRSEMNVSTLELGDSALYLCASSGGDSTNEKLFFGSGTQLSVL.

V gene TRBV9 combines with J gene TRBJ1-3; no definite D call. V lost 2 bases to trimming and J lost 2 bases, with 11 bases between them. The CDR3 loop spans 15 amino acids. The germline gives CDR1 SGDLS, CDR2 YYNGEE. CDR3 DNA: TGTGCCAGCAGCGTGGGAGTCCCCCCTGGAAACACCATATATTTT. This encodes CASSVGVPPGNTIYF. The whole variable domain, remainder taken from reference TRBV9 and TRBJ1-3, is DSGVTQTPKHLITATGQRVTLRCSPRSGDLSVYWYQQSLDQGLQFLIQYYNGEERAKGNILERFSAQQFPDLHSELNLSSLELGDSALYFCASSVGVPPGNTIYFGEGSWLTVV.

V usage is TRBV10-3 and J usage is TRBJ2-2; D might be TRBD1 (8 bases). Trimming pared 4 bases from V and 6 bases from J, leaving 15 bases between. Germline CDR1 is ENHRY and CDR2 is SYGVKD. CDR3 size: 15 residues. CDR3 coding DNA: TGTGCCATCAGTGGACGGACAGGGAGGGCCGGGGAGCTGTTTTTT. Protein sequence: CAISGRTGRAGELFF.

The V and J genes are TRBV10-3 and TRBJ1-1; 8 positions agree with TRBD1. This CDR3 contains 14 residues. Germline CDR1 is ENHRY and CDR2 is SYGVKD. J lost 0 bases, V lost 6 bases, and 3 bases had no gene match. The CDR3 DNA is TGTGCCATCAGCGGGACAGGTATGAACACTGAAGCTTTCTTT. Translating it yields CAISGTGMNTEAFF.

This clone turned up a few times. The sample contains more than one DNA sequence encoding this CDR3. The CDR3 protein is CASSLDRGGYTF. DNA for the CDR3: TGCGCCAGCAGCTTGGACAGGGGCGGCTACACCTTC. The J gene is TRBJ1-2, the V gene TRBV5-1, with 7 bases aligning to TRBD1. The ends lost 0 bases at V and 8 bases at J; junction bases unmatched: 1. From germline, CDR1 is SGHRS and CDR2 YFSETQ. This CDR3 contains 12 residues.

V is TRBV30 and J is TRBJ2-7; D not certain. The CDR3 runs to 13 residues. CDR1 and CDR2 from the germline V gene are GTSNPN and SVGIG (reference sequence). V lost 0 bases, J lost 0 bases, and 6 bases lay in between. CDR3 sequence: CAWSVAFSYEQYF. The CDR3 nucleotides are TGTGCCTGGAGTGTGGCCTTCTCCTACGAGCAGTACTTC.

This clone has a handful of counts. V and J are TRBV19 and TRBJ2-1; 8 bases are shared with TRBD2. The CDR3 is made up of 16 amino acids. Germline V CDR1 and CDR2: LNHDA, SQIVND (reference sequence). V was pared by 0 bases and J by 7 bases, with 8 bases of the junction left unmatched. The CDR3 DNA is TGTGCCAGTAGTATAGATGTCGGGAGGGCCCGGAATGAGCAGTTCTTC. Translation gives CASSIDVGRARNEQFF.

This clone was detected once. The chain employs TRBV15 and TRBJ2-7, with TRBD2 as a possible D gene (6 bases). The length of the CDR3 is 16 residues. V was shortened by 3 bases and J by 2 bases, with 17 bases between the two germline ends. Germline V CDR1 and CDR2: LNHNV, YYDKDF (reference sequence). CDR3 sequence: CATSSPPGGKTYEQYF. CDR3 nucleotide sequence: TGTGCCACCAGCAGCCCCCCTGGCGGGAAGACCTACGAGCAGTACTTC. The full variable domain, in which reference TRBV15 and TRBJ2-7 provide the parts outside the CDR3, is DAMVIQNPRYQVTQFGKPVTLSCSQTLNHNVMYWYQQKSSQAPKLLFHYYDKDFNNEADTPDNFQSRRPNTSFCFLDIRSPGLGDTAMYLCATSSPPGGKTYEQYFGPGTRLTVT.

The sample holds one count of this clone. CDR3 DNA: TGTGCCACCAAGACTAGCGGGAGTTTAACGGATACGCAGTATTTT. Translated, it gives CATKTSGSLTDTQYF. The chain uses TRBV10-3 and TRBJ2-3; TRBD2 matches 12 bases. CDR1 is ENHRY, CDR2 SYGVKD, per germline. The CDR3 covers 15 residues. J was trimmed by 6 bases and V by 10 bases; bases with no gene match: 11.

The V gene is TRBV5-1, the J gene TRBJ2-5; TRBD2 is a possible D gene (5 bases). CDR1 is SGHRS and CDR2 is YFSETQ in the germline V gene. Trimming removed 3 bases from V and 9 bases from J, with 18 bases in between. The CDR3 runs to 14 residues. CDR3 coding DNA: TGCGCCAGCAGCTCGCACAAAGATAAGAGGGCCCAGTACTTC. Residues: CASSSHKDKRAQYF.

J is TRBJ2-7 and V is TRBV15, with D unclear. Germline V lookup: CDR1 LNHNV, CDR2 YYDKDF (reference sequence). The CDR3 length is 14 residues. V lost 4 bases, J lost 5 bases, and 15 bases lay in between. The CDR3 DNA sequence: TGTGCCACCAGCACCCTCGGCCAGGTGGACGAGCAGTACTTC. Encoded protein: CATSTLGQVDEQYF. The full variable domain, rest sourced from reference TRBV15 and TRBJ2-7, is DAMVIQNPRYQVTQFGKPVTLSCSQTLNHNVMYWYQQKSSQAPKLLFHYYDKDFNNEADTPDNFQSRRPNTSFCFLDIRSPGLGDTAMYLCATSTLGQVDEQYFGPGTRLTVT.

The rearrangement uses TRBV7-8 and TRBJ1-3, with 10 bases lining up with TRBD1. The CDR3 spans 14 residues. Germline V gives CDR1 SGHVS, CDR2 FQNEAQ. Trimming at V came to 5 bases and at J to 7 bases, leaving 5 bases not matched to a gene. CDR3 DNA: TGTGCCAGCAGCGCGACGGACAGGGGGAACACCATATATTTT. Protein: CASSATDRGNTIYF.

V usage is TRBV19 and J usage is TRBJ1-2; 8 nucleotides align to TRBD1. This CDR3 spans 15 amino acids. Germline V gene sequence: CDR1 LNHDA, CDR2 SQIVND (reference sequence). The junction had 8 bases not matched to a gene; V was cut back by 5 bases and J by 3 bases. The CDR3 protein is CASSLTGQGDYGYTF. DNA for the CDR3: TGTGCCAGTAGTCTCACCGGACAGGGCGACTATGGCTACACCTTC. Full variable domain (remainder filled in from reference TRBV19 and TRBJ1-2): DGGITQSPKYLFRKEGQNVTLSCEQNLNHDAMYWYRQDPGQGLRLIYYSQIVNDFQKGDIAEGYSVSREKKESFPLTVTSAQKNPTAFYLCASSLTGQGDYGYTFGSGTRLTVV.

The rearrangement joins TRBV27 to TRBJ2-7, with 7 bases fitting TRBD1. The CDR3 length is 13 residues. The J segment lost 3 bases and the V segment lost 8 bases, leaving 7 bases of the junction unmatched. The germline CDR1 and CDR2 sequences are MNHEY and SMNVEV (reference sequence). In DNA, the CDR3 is TGTGCCAGCCATGGACAGGAAGGCTACGAGCAGTACTTC. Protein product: CASHGQEGYEQYF.

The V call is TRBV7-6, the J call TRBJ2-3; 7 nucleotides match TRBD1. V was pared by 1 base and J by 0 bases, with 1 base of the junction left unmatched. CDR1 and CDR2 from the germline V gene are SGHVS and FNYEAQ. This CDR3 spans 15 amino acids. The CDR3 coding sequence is TGTGCCAGCAGCTTAGTACAGGGGAGCACAGATACGCAGTATTTT. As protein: CASSLVQGSTDTQYF.

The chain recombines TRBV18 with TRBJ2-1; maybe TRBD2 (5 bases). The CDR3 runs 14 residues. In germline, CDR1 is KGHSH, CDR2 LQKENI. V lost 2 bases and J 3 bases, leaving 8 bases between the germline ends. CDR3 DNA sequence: TGTGCCAGCTCACCAAACCGGGGCTACAATGAGCAGTTCTTC. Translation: CASSPNRGYNEQFF.

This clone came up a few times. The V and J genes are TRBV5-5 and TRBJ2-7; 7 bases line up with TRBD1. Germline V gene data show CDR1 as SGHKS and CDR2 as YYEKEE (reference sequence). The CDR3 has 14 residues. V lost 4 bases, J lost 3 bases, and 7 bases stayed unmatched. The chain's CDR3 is CASSVTGSVYEQYF. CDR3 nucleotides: TGTGCCAGCAGCGTGACAGGGTCGGTCTACGAGCAGTACTTC.

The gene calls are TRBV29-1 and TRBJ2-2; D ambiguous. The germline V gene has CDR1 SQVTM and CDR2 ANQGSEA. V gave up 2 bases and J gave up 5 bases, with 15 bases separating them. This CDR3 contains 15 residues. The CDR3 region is CSVERRSAATGELFF. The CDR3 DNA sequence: TGCAGCGTTGAAAGGAGAAGCGCTGCGACCGGGGAGCTGTTTTTT.

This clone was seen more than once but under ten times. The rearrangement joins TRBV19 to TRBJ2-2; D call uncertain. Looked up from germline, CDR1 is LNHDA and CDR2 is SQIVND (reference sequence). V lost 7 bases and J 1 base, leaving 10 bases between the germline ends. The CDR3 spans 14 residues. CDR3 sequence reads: CASIPHRNTGELFF. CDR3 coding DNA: TGTGCCAGTATCCCTCACAGGAACACCGGGGAGCTGTTTTTT.

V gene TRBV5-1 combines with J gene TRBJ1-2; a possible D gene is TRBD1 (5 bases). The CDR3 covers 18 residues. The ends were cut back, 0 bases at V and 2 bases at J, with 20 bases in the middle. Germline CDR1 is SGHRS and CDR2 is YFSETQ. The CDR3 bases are TGCGCCAGCAGCTTGGGATCCCTCGCCGGCAGACAGAACTATGGCTACACCTTC. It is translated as CASSLGSLAGRQNYGYTF.

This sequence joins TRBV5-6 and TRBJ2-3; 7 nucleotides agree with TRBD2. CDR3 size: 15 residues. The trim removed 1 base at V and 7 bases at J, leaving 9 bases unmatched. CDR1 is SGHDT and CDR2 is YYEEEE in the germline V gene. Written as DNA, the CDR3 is TGTGCCAGCAGCTTGATAGCGGGTCCAATGTATACGCAGTATTTT. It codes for CASSLIAGPMYTQYF.

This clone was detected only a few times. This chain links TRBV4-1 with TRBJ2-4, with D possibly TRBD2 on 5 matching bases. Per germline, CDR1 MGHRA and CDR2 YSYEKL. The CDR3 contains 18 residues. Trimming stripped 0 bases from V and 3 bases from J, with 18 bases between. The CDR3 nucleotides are TGCGCCAGCAGCCAAGATCTCTGGGCGGGCGGTGGCAAAAACATTCAGTACTTC. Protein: CASSQDLWAGGGKNIQYF.